This TCR beta chain was sequenced for a study of T cell responses to AZD1222 COVID-19 vaccine. The CDR3 is made up of 12 amino acids. The trim removed 6 bases at V and 2 bases at J, leaving 0 bases unmatched. The V gene's germline CDR1 is MNHEY and CDR2 SMNVEV (reference sequence). This clone appeared a few times. Other DNA sequences in this sample translate to the same CDR3. The repertoire was sequenced with immunoSEQ multiplex PCR; TCRdb's copy has only in-frame clones and lacks some. The table has nearly 200,000 clones, approximately 93% seen once. This TCR was recovered from an adult who received the AZD1222 COVID-19 vaccine. Sequencing was performed on peripheral blood, taken 28 days after the second AZD1222 dose. The V and J genes are TRBV27 and TRBJ1-2; 7 positions match TRBD1. CDR3 DNA sequence: TGTGCCAGCAGACAGGGGAACTATGGCTACACCTTC. Its protein product is CASRQGNYGYTF.